A single sample is the source of the 26 T cell receptor beta chains below, sequenced in a study of T cells in Graves' hyperthyroidism and ophthalmopathy. Researchers took RNA transcripts and amplified the TCR beta CDR3 regions from them. HTBI primers were used for first-round RT-PCR of the TCR CDR3. TCRdb independently ran MiXCR on the multiplex PCR reads; one entry per CDR3 protein. Among roughly 570,000 distinct CDR3 sequences listed, around 46% were seen once. Sample: peripheral blood or thyroid tissue (not recorded which). These receptors were taken from a young woman with Graves' hyperthyroidism.

J is TRBJ2-5 and V is TRBV7-3; D not certain. Germline CDR1 is SGHTA and CDR2 is FQGTGA. Trimming took 1 base from V and 0 from J, leaving 9 bases between them. CDR3 length: 15 amino acids. CDR3 DNA sequence: TGTGCCAGCAGCTTAAACAGAGGAAACCAAGAGACCCAGTACTTC. This encodes CASSLNRGNQETQYF.

A note on this clonotype: Because the CDR3 is missing its conserved closing phenylalanine or tryptophan, this is likely a read error. The J gene is TRBJ1-1, the V gene TRBV28; weak D call: TRBD1 (6 bases). Per germline, CDR1 MDHEN and CDR2 SYDVKM. V was trimmed by 5 bases and J by 1 base, leaving 8 bases between them. The CDR3 is made up of 13 amino acids. The CDR3 coding sequence is TGTGCCAGCAGTCCGGGACAGAACACTGAAGCTTTCCTT. Encoded protein: CASSPGQNTEAFL.

This clonotype has ten or more counts. V gene TRBV7-2 combines with J gene TRBJ2-7; D is undetermined. The germline V and J ends were trimmed by 4 bases and 3 bases, with 16 bases remaining between them. The CDR3 spans 15 residues. The germline V gene has CDR1 SGHTA and CDR2 FQGNSA. CDR3 sequence reads: CASSSTATLFYEQYF. The DNA for the CDR3 is TGTGCCAGCAGCTCCACCGCGACCCTATTCTACGAGCAGTACTTC.

Note on this clonotype: Because it lacks the conserved phenylalanine or tryptophan at the end, this CDR3 is likely a read error. The DNA is left out, because the CDR3 cannot be placed on it with certainty; the CDR3 is given as TCRdb lists it. The chain uses TRBV7-8 and TRBJ1-1; the DNA was not used to check the table's D call, TRBD1. Both ends counted, the CDR3 spans 10 residues. The germline gives CDR1 SGHVS, CDR2 FQNEAQ. CDR3 in amino acids: CASSAVAGGV.

This clonotype was found many times. The V gene is TRBV12-3 or TRBV12-4, the J gene TRBJ1-5; a weak D match, TRBD1 (5 bases). CDR3 length: 15 residues. V was shortened by 2 bases and J by 7 bases, with 15 bases between the two germline ends. The CDR3 sequence is CASSLMSGGGQPQHF. As DNA, the CDR3 is TGTGCCAGCAGTTTAATGTCTGGGGGTGGACAGCCCCAGCATTTT.

The chain uses TRBV9 and TRBJ2-7, with a weak D call TRBD2 (6 bases). Per germline, CDR1 SGDLS and CDR2 YYNGEE. Trimming took 0 bases from V and 0 from J, leaving 10 bases between them. CDR3 length: 15 residues. CDR3 sequence: CASSVVPGSSYEQYF. The DNA for the CDR3 is TGTGCCAGCAGCGTAGTACCCGGGAGCTCCTACGAGCAGTACTTC. Complete variable domain (other parts from reference TRBV9 and TRBJ2-7): DSGVTQTPKHLITATGQRVTLRCSPRSGDLSVYWYQQSLDQGLQFLIQYYNGEERAKGNILERFSAQQFPDLHSELNLSSLELGDSALYFCASSVVPGSSYEQYFGPGTRLTVT.

The rearrangement links TRBV29-1 to TRBJ2-7; possibly TRBD1 for D (6 bases). V lost 3 bases and J lost 5, with 14 bases in between. Germline values: CDR1 SQVTM, CDR2 ANQGSEA. The CDR3 is 13 amino acids. In DNA, the CDR3 is TGCAGCGTTGACGCACAGGGATGGGACGAGCAGTACTTC. It translates to CSVDAQGWDEQYF.

This clonotype was seen once. V is TRBV2 and J is TRBJ2-5; no clear D. The ends were cut back, 2 bases at V and 11 bases at J, with 15 bases in the middle. CDR1 and CDR2 from the germline V gene are SNHLY and FYNNEI. The CDR3 length is 13 residues. The CDR3 nucleotides read TGTGCCAGCAGTGAACGTCGACTGGGTGAGCAGTACTTC. This sequence encodes CASSERRLGEQYF. Full variable domain (missing parts from reference TRBV2 and TRBJ2-5): EPEVTQTPSHQVTQMGQEVILRCVPISNHLYFYWYRQILGQKVEFLVSFYNNEISEKSEIFDDQFSVERPDGSNFTLKIRSTKLEDSAMYFCASSERRLGEQYFGPGTRLLVL.

The chain couples TRBV10-3 to TRBJ1-4; 10 nucleotides agree with TRBD1. The V gene end was trimmed by 10 bases and the J gene end by 10 bases; junction bases not matched to a gene: 12. The CDR3 totals 14 residues. CDR1 and CDR2 (germline): ENHRY, SYGVKD. CDR3 coding DNA: TGTGCCACGTCCCGGGACAGGGGCTCTGGAAAACTGTTTTTT. Its protein product is CATSRDRGSGKLFF.

This clonotype was seen at least ten times. The genes are TRBV5-5 and TRBJ2-5; perhaps TRBD2 as D (7 bases). The CDR3 spans 17 residues. V shed 0 bases and J shed 3 bases, with 18 bases lying between them. Germline loops: CDR1 SGHKS, CDR2 YYEKEE (reference sequence). CDR3 in amino acids: CASSLGRGRGEEETQYF. DNA of the CDR3: TGTGCCAGCAGCTTGGGTAGGGGGAGGGGAGAGGAAGAGACCCAGTACTTC.

Note on this clonotype: This may arise from a read error, as a much more abundant clone is one base away. This chain joins TRBV2 and TRBJ1-4; possible D gene TRBD1, 5 bases. CDR1 is SNHLY and CDR2 is FYNNEI in the germline V gene. This CDR3 region has 16 residues. CDR3 region: CASRSDSGGTNERLFF. The CDR3 region has the DNA TGTGCCAGCAGGAGCGACAGCGGGGGAACTAATGAAAGACTGTTTTTT.

This chain uses TRBV29-1 with TRBJ2-5, with D possibly matching TRBD1 (7 bases). Germline loops: CDR1 SQVTM, CDR2 ANQGSEA. The CDR3 is 13 residues long. The V end lost 8 bases, the J end lost 5 bases, and 18 bases lay between the germline ends. The DNA for the CDR3 is TGCAGCAGCTCGGGGGCAGGGGGGGAGACCCAGTACTTC. It yields the protein CSSSGAGGETQYF.

This clonotype was counted only a few times. The chain combines TRBV7-2 with TRBJ2-7; D is perhaps TRBD1 or TRBD2 (5 bases each). The V gene lost 0 bases and the J gene lost 5 bases, with 11 bases spanning the gap. Per germline, CDR1 SGHTA and CDR2 FQGNSA. The CDR3 totals 14 residues. The CDR3 loop is CASSLAGDPHEQYF. The CDR3 coding sequence is TGTGCCAGCAGCTTAGCAGGGGACCCCCACGAGCAGTACTTC.

As concerns this clonotype: A junction boundary mismatches the germline segment, possibly from a read error. This rearrangement joins TRBV7-2 to TRBJ1-2; no firm D call. The CDR3 extends over 15 amino acids. Per the germline V gene, CDR1 is SGHTA and CDR2 is FQGNSA. CDR3 sequence reads: CACSLEWGYSHGYTF. The CDR3 bases are TGTGCCTGCAGCTTGGAGTGGGGTTATTCGCATGGCTACACCTTC.

This clonotype was found once. This chain uses TRBV12-3 or TRBV12-4 with TRBJ2-7, with TRBD2 identical over 11 bases. This CDR3 has 15 amino acids. The ends lost 6 bases at V and 7 bases at J; junction bases unmatched: 11. This CDR3 reads CASSPNSGRAGEQYF. The CDR3, as DNA: TGTGCCAGCAGCCCTAATAGCGGGAGGGCCGGGGAGCAGTACTTC.

This sequence joins TRBV20-1 and TRBJ1-1; weak D call: TRBD1 (6 bases). The CDR3 is 14 residues long. Trimming took 3 bases from V and 5 from J, leaving 16 bases between them. The germline V gene encodes CDR1 DFQATT and CDR2 SNEGSKA (reference sequence). The CDR3 coding sequence is TGCAGTGCTAGGAAGGGGGGCGCGAAGACTGAAGCTTTCTTT. Its translation: CSARKGGAKTEAFF.

This clonotype was seen repeatedly, ten times or more. The rearrangement joins TRBV7-6 to TRBJ2-7; D is possibly TRBD1 or TRBD2 (6 bases each). V dropped 1 base and J dropped 6 bases, with 10 bases sitting between them. Germline-derived CDR1 and CDR2 are SGHVS and FNYEAQ. The CDR3 runs to 13 residues. In nucleotides, the CDR3 is TGTGCCAGCAGCTTAGAGGGGGGAGGCGAGCAGTACTTC. Translating it yields CASSLEGGGEQYF.

The chain uses TRBV29-1 and TRBJ2-5; no firm D call. The germline V gene encodes CDR1 SQVTM and CDR2 ANQGSEA. The CDR3 has 15 amino acids. The V end was cut by 8 bases, the J end by 2 bases, with 21 bases between. The CDR3 bases are TGCAGCAGTTACTGGCCCGTGGGTTCACAAGAGACCCAGTACTTC. Translated: CSSYWPVGSQETQYF.

This chain links TRBV29-1 with TRBJ2-7, with a weak D call TRBD1 (6 bases). V lost 6 bases and J lost 3, with 27 bases in between. Looked up from germline, CDR1 is SQVTM and CDR2 is ANQGSEA. The CDR3 contains 17 residues. The DNA for the CDR3 is TGCAGCGTCTCTTATGGTACTGAGGGGGACACTGTCTACGAGCAGTACTTC. Translated, it gives CSVSYGTEGDTVYEQYF.

There are many counts of this clonotype. The chain couples TRBV29-1 to TRBJ2-7; 7 bases line up with TRBD1. V dropped 1 base and J dropped 7; count of bases not matched to a gene: 10. From germline, CDR1 is SQVTM and CDR2 ANQGSEA. The CDR3 extends over 14 amino acids. CDR3 residues: CSVEGTGPTGEQYF. In DNA, the CDR3 is TGCAGCGTTGAAGGGACAGGTCCTACGGGGGAGCAGTACTTC.

The table lists this clonotype with many counts. The V gene is TRBV5-1, the J gene TRBJ2-7; 10 bases line up with TRBD1. The J segment lost 4 bases and the V segment lost 4 bases, leaving 8 bases of the junction unmatched. The CDR3 sequence is 15 residues long. In germline, CDR1 is SGHRS, CDR2 YFSETQ. The CDR3 sequence is CASSPRQGAIYEQYF. CDR3 coding DNA: TGCGCCAGCAGCCCAAGACAGGGGGCCATATACGAGCAGTACTTC.

This clonotype has ten or more counts. V usage is TRBV29-1 and J usage is TRBJ2-5; D remains ambiguous. Germline V gives CDR1 SQVTM, CDR2 ANQGSEA. The CDR3 extends over 13 amino acids. V lost 1 base, J lost 0 bases, and 6 bases lay in between. The CDR3 protein is CSVEASDQETQYF. DNA of the CDR3: TGCAGCGTTGAAGCCTCGGACCAAGAGACCCAGTACTTC.

Many counts were recorded for this clonotype. The chain combines TRBV2 with TRBJ2-7; 9 bases match TRBD2. The germline gives CDR1 SNHLY, CDR2 FYNNEI. With V trimmed by 3 bases and J by 6 bases, 6 bases remained unmatched. The CDR3 is made up of 14 amino acids. This CDR3 reads CASSEVAGVGEQYF. For the CDR3, the DNA is TGTGCCAGCAGTGAGGTAGCGGGAGTGGGCGAGCAGTACTTC.

V gene TRBV6-6 combines with J gene TRBJ1-5; 9 bases are shared with TRBD1. Germline V gene sequence: CDR1 MNHNY, CDR2 SVGAGI (reference sequence). V lost 5 bases, J lost 11 bases, and 7 bases stayed unmatched. CDR3 length: 13 amino acids. The CDR3 sequence: CASSGPGQGAQHF. The CDR3 coding sequence is TGTGCCAGCAGTGGACCGGGACAGGGAGCCCAGCATTTT.

The sample holds many counts of this clonotype. This sequence joins TRBV6-2 or TRBV6-3 and TRBJ1-2, with D tentatively TRBD1 (6 bases). Deletions cut 2 bases from V and 6 bases from J, with 10 bases between. Germline CDR1 is MNHEY and CDR2 is SVGEGT. The CDR3 has 13 residues. The chain's CDR3 is CASSYGGRHGYTF. The CDR3 DNA follows: TGTGCCAGCAGTTACGGGGGCAGGCATGGCTACACCTTC.

V usage is TRBV20-1 and J usage is TRBJ1-2; D might be TRBD1 (6 bases). Trimming stripped 6 bases from V and 0 bases from J, with 20 bases between. The germline V gene encodes CDR1 DFQATT and CDR2 SNEGSKA (reference sequence). This CDR3 has 16 amino acids. CDR3 amino acids: CSASSPKDRSNYGYTF. Written as DNA, the CDR3 is TGCAGTGCCAGCAGCCCCAAGGACAGATCTAACTATGGCTACACCTTC.